Presented here are 19 T cell receptor beta chains from one specimen sequenced in a study of T cells after somatic rescue of genetic block. Method: immunoSEQ multiplex PCR; TCRdb's copy keeps in-frame clones and lacks some. Among under 15,000 clones, more than 65% were seen once, and the ten largest hold about 20%. Sequenced material: peripheral blood mononuclear cells (PBMCs). Receptors originate from a boy between 10 and 17 years old.

This chain uses TRBV7-2 with TRBJ1-2; no clear D. Trimming left V 1 base short and J 2 bases short, with 5 bases between. The germline V gene encodes CDR1 SGHTA and CDR2 FQGNSA. The CDR3 consists of 13 residues. CDR3 residues: CASSLGGNYGYTF. CDR3 sequence (DNA): TGTGCCAGCAGCTTAGGTGGGAACTATGGCTACACCTTC.

The chain joins TRBV2 to TRBJ2-3, with D perhaps TRBD2 (5 bases). CDR1 SNHLY and CDR2 FYNNEI come from the germline V gene. V was cut by 1 base and J by 13 bases, with 15 bases left in between. The CDR3 runs 13 residues. The CDR3 region is CASSEEAAPREYF. The CDR3 coding sequence is TGTGCCAGCAGTGAAGAAGCGGCGCCGAGGGAGTATTTT. Drawing the rest from reference TRBV2 and TRBJ2-3, the complete variable domain is EPEVTQTPSHQVTQMGQEVILRCVPISNHLYFYWYRQILGQKVEFLVSFYNNEISEKSEIFDDQFSVERPDGSNFTLKIRSTKLEDSAMYFCASSEEAAPREYFGPGTRLTVL.

This chain links TRBV9 with TRBJ2-1; D perhaps matches TRBD2 (6 bases). This CDR3 has 15 amino acids. V was shortened by 2 bases and J by 8 bases, with 17 bases between the two germline ends. Germline V gene sequence: CDR1 SGDLS, CDR2 YYNGEE. The CDR3 region is CASSVGGAGRDEQFF. For the CDR3, the DNA is TGTGCCAGCAGCGTTGGCGGGGCAGGACGCGATGAGCAGTTCTTC. Filled out from reference TRBV9 and TRBJ2-1, the complete variable domain reads DSGVTQTPKHLITATGQRVTLRCSPRSGDLSVYWYQQSLDQGLQFLIQYYNGEERAKGNILERFSAQQFPDLHSELNLSSLELGDSALYFCASSVGGAGRDEQFFGPGTRLTVL.

Comment on this clone: This may stem from a read error, because a much larger clone lies one nucleotide away. The genes are TRBV19 and TRBJ2-2; TRBD2 is a possible D gene (5 bases). The germline gives CDR1 LNHDA, CDR2 SQIVND (reference sequence). This CDR3 is built from 17 residues. DNA for the CDR3: TGTGCCGGTAGTATGCTCATGGAGGCGGCAGGAGCCGGGGAGCTGTTTTTT. Translated, it gives CAGSMLMEAAGAGELFF.

The V gene is TRBV7-9, the J gene TRBJ2-3; the match to TRBD2 covers 8 bases. Germline V gene lookup returns CDR1 SEHNR and CDR2 FQNEAQ (reference sequence). The CDR3 has 16 amino acids. V dropped 6 bases and J dropped 0; count of bases not matched to a gene: 8. DNA for the CDR3: TGTGCCAGCAGTACGCGGGCTAGCGGGAGCACAGATACGCAGTATTTT. Protein product: CASSTRASGSTDTQYF.

CDR3: CASTLGPPNTEAFF. In DNA form, the CDR3 reads TGTGCCAGCACCCTGGGGCCGCCGAACACTGAAGCTTTCTTT. The chain has TRBV11-2 and TRBJ1-1; TRBD1 is a possible D gene (5 bases). The CDR3 totals 14 residues. CDR1 is SGHAT, CDR2 FQNNGV, per germline. Trimming cost V 7 bases and J 1 base, with 13 bases left between them.

The V gene is TRBV5-6, the J gene TRBJ2-7; TRBD1 matches 8 bases. J gave up 3 bases and V 4 bases, and 9 bases lay outside the gene matches. The V gene's germline CDR1 is SGHDT and CDR2 YYEEEE. The CDR3 extends over 15 amino acids. The CDR3 region has the DNA TGTGCCAGCAGCCCCTTGGACAGGGAGGACTACGAGCAGTACTTC. Its translation: CASSPLDREDYEQYF.

This clone has only one observation. The chain combines TRBV18 with TRBJ2-7, with 7 bases lining up with TRBD1. Germline loops: CDR1 KGHSH, CDR2 LQKENI. After removal of 0 bases from V and 7 bases from J, the junction contained 9 bases not matched to a gene. This CDR3 contains 15 residues. CDR3 amino acids: CASSPPGDRMREQYF. CDR3 bases: TGTGCCAGCTCACCACCGGGGGACAGAATGAGGGAGCAGTACTTC.

This clone has only a few counts. This chain joins TRBV21-1 and TRBJ1-6; the table's D call of TRBD1 was not tested on the DNA. TRBV21-1 is listed as a pseudogene. The CDR3 length is 16 residues. The CDR3 region is CASGGQGKASNSPLHF. The DNA for the CDR3 is TGTGCCAGCGGGGGACAGGGTAAGGCGTCTAATTCACCCCTCCACTTT.

The chain is built from TRBV10-3 and TRBJ2-1; 10 positions agree with TRBD2. V trimming: 3 bases; J trimming: 1 base; junction bases outside the gene matches: 9. Germline CDR1 is ENHRY and CDR2 is SYGVKD. The CDR3 consists of 18 residues. The CDR3 protein is CAISDGGLSGGSYNEQFF. The CDR3 region has the DNA TGTGCCATCAGTGATGGAGGGCTTAGCGGGGGGTCCTACAATGAGCAGTTCTTC.

This chain uses TRBV4-2 with TRBJ2-5, with TRBD2 identical over 13 bases. Germline V gene sequence: CDR1 LGHNA, CDR2 YNFKEQ. V lost 5 bases, J lost 2 bases, and 8 bases stayed unmatched. This CDR3 is built from 17 residues. The CDR3 sequence: CASSLWTSGGQQETQYF. The CDR3 region has the DNA TGTGCCAGCAGCTTATGGACTAGCGGGGGCCAACAAGAGACCCAGTACTTC.

Within the sample, this clone is medium-sized. The CDR3 loop reads CASSQDRGDSWGLQETQYF. The DNA of the CDR3 is TGTGCCAGCAGCCAAGACAGGGGGGATTCGTGGGGCTTACAAGAGACCCAGTACTTC. The chain joins TRBV14 to TRBJ2-5; TRBD1 might be the D (7 bases). The CDR3 has 19 residues. V dropped 0 bases and J dropped 2 bases, with 22 bases sitting between them. Looked up from germline, CDR1 is SGHDN and CDR2 is FVKESK.

The chain uses TRBV5-4 and TRBJ1-6, with 8 bases aligning to TRBD1. Germline CDR1 SGHNT, CDR2 YYREEE (reference sequence). The CDR3 covers 19 residues. The junction had 16 bases not matched to a gene; V was cut back by 0 bases and J by 8 bases. Here the CDR3 reads CASSLGAGTGRPRDSPLHF. DNA of the CDR3: TGTGCCAGCAGCTTGGGTGCGGGGACAGGTAGACCGAGGGATTCACCCCTCCACTTT.

The chain is built from TRBV5-1 and TRBJ1-1; unclear D gene. Trimming removed 1 base at V and 2 bases at J, with 6 bases between. The germline V gene encodes CDR1 SGHRS and CDR2 YFSETQ. This CDR3 contains 13 residues. The CDR3 loop is CASSLSLNTEAFF. As DNA, the CDR3 is TGCGCCAGCAGCTTGTCCCTAAACACTGAAGCTTTCTTT.

This clone has just a few counts. J is TRBJ1-4 and V is TRBV9, with 9 bases lining up with TRBD1. This CDR3 has 15 residues. Trimming took 3 bases from V and 7 from J; bases not matched to a gene: 7. Germline V CDR1 and CDR2: SGDLS, YYNGEE. DNA for the CDR3: TGTGCCAGCAGCGCAAAACAGGGGGCGGGTGAAAAACTGTTTTTT. This gives the protein CASSAKQGAGEKLFF.

J is TRBJ2-3 and V is TRBV6-1, with unresolved D. Trimming removed 2 bases from V and 0 bases from J, with 9 bases in between. Germline-derived CDR1 and CDR2 are MNHNS and SASEGT. The CDR3 totals 15 residues. The CDR3 loop reads CASSELWASTDTQYF. The CDR3 DNA is TGTGCCAGCAGTGAATTATGGGCCAGCACAGATACGCAGTATTTT.

There are a few counts of this clone. The chain employs TRBV5-1 and TRBJ2-7; D is possibly TRBD1 (5 bases). This CDR3 is built from 12 residues. Germline V gives CDR1 SGHRS, CDR2 YFSETQ. Between the trimmed V and J ends, which lost 0 bases and 6 bases, there was a span of 7 bases. CDR3: CASSLVGPEQYF. The CDR3 DNA follows: TGCGCCAGCAGCTTGGTGGGGCCCGAGCAGTACTTC.

The gene calls are TRBV7-9 and TRBJ2-5, with D perhaps TRBD2 (5 bases). V lost 1 base, J lost 4 bases, and 13 bases lay in between. The CDR3 length is 15 residues. Germline-derived CDR1 and CDR2 are SEHNR and FQNEAQ (reference sequence). The CDR3 here is CASSLELSSRETQYF. In nucleotides, the CDR3 is TGTGCCAGCAGCTTAGAGTTGTCTAGCCGAGAGACCCAGTACTTC. Variable domain in full (rest from reference TRBV7-9 and TRBJ2-5): DTGVSQNPRHKITKRGQNVTFRCDPISEHNRLYWYRQTLGQGPEFLTYFQNEAQLEKSRLLSDRFSAERPKGSFSTLEIQRTEQGDSAMYLCASSLELSSRETQYFGPGTRLLVL.

This rearrangement joins TRBV5-1 to TRBJ2-2, with D perhaps TRBD1 or TRBD2 (5 bases each). Germline V lookup: CDR1 SGHRS, CDR2 YFSETQ. V lost 4 bases, J lost 0 bases, and 10 bases lay in between. The CDR3 totals 15 residues. The DNA for the CDR3 is TGCGCCAGCAGCCGGGACCGCCCGAACACCGGGGAGCTGTTTTTT. This gives the protein CASSRDRPNTGELFF.